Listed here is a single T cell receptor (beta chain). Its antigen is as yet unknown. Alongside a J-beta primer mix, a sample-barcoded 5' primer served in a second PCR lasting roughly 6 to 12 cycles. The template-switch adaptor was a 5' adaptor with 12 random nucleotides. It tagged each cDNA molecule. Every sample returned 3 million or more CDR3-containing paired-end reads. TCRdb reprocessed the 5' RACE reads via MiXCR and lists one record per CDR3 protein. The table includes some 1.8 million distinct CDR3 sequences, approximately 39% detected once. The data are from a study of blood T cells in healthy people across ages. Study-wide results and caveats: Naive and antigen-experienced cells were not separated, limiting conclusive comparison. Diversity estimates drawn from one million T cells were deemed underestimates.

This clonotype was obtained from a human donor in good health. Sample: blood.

CDR3 DNA sequence: TGCAGTGCTAGATATAGGGGGTTGGCTGAAGCTTTCTTT. Protein sequence: CSARYRGLAEAFF. This chain joins TRBV20-1 and TRBJ1-1, with D possibly TRBD1 on 6 matching bases. The CDR3 extends over 13 amino acids. Germline V gene sequence: CDR1 DFQATT, CDR2 SNEGSKA (reference sequence). Trimming shortened V by 2 bases and J by 6 bases, and 13 bases separated the two germline ends.